The 19 T cell receptor beta chains below come from one sample, sequenced in a study of breast tumors, draining lymph nodes, adjacent tissues. TCRdb independently ran MiXCR on the multiplex PCR reads; one entry per CDR3 protein. The table lists 13,000 to 15,000 distinct CDR3 sequences, 40% to 50% of them singletons, with around 30% in the top ten. The specimen was tumor-adjacent breast tissue. The receptors stem from a female donor with breast cancer. Some clones in this sample may be carry-over from other donors' samples.

This clonotype ranks as medium-sized (0.01 to 0.1%). The chain carries TRBV12-3 or TRBV12-4 and TRBJ2-5; 10 bases are shared with TRBD2. V shed 3 bases and J 4 bases; nucleotides not matched to a gene: 17. The CDR3 loop spans 19 amino acids. The CDR3 is CASSLPPYAAGGPGETQYF. CDR3 bases: TGTGCCAGCAGTTTGCCCCCGTATGCAGCGGGAGGGCCAGGAGAGACCCAGTACTTC.

This clonotype was detected many times. This chain connects TRBV3-1 to TRBJ2-1; 9 bases map to TRBD2. V was pared by 0 bases and J by 2 bases, with 5 bases of the junction left unmatched. This CDR3 has 17 residues. CDR1 is LGHDT and CDR2 is YNNKEL in the germline V gene (reference sequence). CDR3 coding DNA: TGTGCCAGCAGCCAAGATAGCGGGGGACAGACCTACAATGAGCAGTTCTTC. This translates into CASSQDSGGQTYNEQFF.

This clonotype is labeled as medium-sized. The chain combines TRBV2 with TRBJ1-3; D is undetermined. CDR3 length: 14 residues. Trimming took off 5 bases at V and 0 bases at J, with 8 bases between the two ends. The germline V gene encodes CDR1 SNHLY and CDR2 FYNNEI. The CDR3 spells CASSFGISGNTIYF. In DNA form, the CDR3 reads TGTGCCAGCAGTTTCGGGATCTCTGGAAACACCATATATTTT.

The chain uses TRBV11-2 and TRBJ2-7; 8 bases map to TRBD1. Germline trimming cut 1 base from V and 6 bases from J; bases unmatched to any gene: 2. The CDR3 loop spans 13 amino acids. Germline V lookup: CDR1 SGHAT, CDR2 FQNNGV. The DNA for the CDR3 is TGTGCCAGCAGCTTAGGACAGGGGATCGAGCAGTACTTC. The encoded protein is CASSLGQGIEQYF.

This rearrangement joins TRBV9 to TRBJ1-3; no clear D. V lost 0 bases to trimming and J lost 14 bases, with 15 bases between them. The V gene's germline CDR1 is SGDLS and CDR2 YYNGEE. The length of the CDR3 is 13 residues. CDR3 nucleotides: TGTGCCAGCAGCGTAGGCGGGAGAAAAACCCTATATTTT. Its protein product is CASSVGGRKTLYF. The full variable domain, with the rest looked up from reference TRBV9 and TRBJ1-3, is DSGVTQTPKHLITATGQRVTLRCSPRSGDLSVYWYQQSLDQGLQFLIQYYNGEERAKGNILERFSAQQFPDLHSELNLSSLELGDSALYFCASSVGGRKTLYFGEGSWLTVV.

By sample fraction, this clonotype is medium-sized. The CDR3 protein is CASSRQGYEQYF. CDR3 coding DNA: TGTGCCAGCAGTCGCCAGGGATACGAGCAGTACTTC. The V call is TRBV12-3 or TRBV12-4, the J call TRBJ2-7; D possibly corresponds to TRBD1 (5 bases). V was clipped by 5 bases and J by 4 bases, with 9 bases between them. The CDR3 spans 12 residues.

This clonotype occurred many times. This chain's CDR3 is CASSLPRTSGGAGTGELFF. DNA for the CDR3: TGTGCCAGCAGCTTGCCCCGGACTAGCGGGGGGGCCGGGACCGGGGAGCTGTTTTTT. The V call is TRBV11-1, the J call TRBJ2-2; 15 bases are a match to TRBD2. J gave up 5 bases and V 3 bases, and 10 bases lay outside the gene matches. The germline CDR1 and CDR2 sequences are SGHAT and FQDESV (reference sequence). The CDR3 covers 19 residues.

The rearrangement links TRBV7-9 to TRBJ2-7; 9 nucleotides align to TRBD1. The ends lost 3 bases at V and 6 bases at J; junction bases unmatched: 3. The CDR3 is 13 amino acids. Per germline, CDR1 SEHNR and CDR2 FQNEAQ (reference sequence). This CDR3 is CASSFETGGEQYF. In nucleotides, the CDR3 is TGTGCCAGCAGCTTTGAGACAGGGGGCGAGCAGTACTTC. The full variable domain, its missing parts supplied by reference TRBV7-9 and TRBJ2-7, is DTGVSQNPRHKITKRGQNVTFRCDPISEHNRLYWYRQTLGQGPEFLTYFQNEAQLEKSRLLSDRFSAERPKGSFSTLEIQRTEQGDSAMYLCASSFETGGEQYFGPGTRLTVT.

In this sample, this clonotype turned up many times. The chain links TRBV14 to TRBJ2-7; the D gene could be TRBD1 or TRBD2 (5 bases each). V was clipped by 1 base and J by 2 bases, with 12 bases between them. CDR1 SGHDN and CDR2 FVKESK come from the germline V gene. The CDR3 is made up of 15 amino acids. The CDR3 sequence is CASSQGTGRAYEQYF. CDR3 nucleotide sequence: TGTGCCAGCAGCCAAGGAACGGGACGGGCCTACGAGCAGTACTTC.

The CDR3 reads CASSLVAGAISEAFF. The CDR3 nucleotides read TGTGCCAGCAGCTTAGTGGCAGGTGCGATTAGTGAAGCTTTCTTT. V is TRBV7-2 and J is TRBJ1-1; no clear D. Per germline, CDR1 SGHTA and CDR2 FQGNSA. The germline V and J ends were trimmed by 1 base and 7 bases, with 16 bases remaining between them. The length of the CDR3 is 15 residues.

This clonotype is labeled medium-sized. The chain recombines TRBV4-2 with TRBJ2-2; D might be TRBD2 (5 bases). In germline, CDR1 is LGHNA, CDR2 YNFKEQ. The germline V and J ends were trimmed by 6 bases and 7 bases, with 12 bases remaining between them. This CDR3 spans 13 amino acids. CDR3 residues: CASSQRGIGELFF. The CDR3 DNA sequence: TGTGCCAGCAGTCAAAGAGGGATCGGGGAGCTGTTTTTT.

The chain is built from TRBV7-6 and TRBJ2-1; 15 positions match TRBD2. CDR1 is SGHVS and CDR2 is FNYEAQ in the germline V gene. V lost 5 bases to trimming and J lost 7 bases; unmatched junction nucleotides: 3. CDR3 length: 15 amino acids. The CDR3 coding sequence is TGTGCCAGCAGCGTAGGGACTAGCGGGAGGAATGAGCAGTTCTTC. This gives the protein CASSVGTSGRNEQFF.

For this clonotype: This may stem from a read error, because a much larger clone lies one nucleotide away. V is TRBV6-1 and J is TRBJ1-1, with D tentatively TRBD1 (5 bases). Germline values: CDR1 MNHNS, CDR2 SASEGT. The CDR3 has 13 residues. The CDR3, as DNA: TGTGCCAGCAGTGATCATAGGGGCACTGGAGCTTTCTTT. It is translated as CASSDHRGTGAFF.

This clonotype was found many times. The chain uses TRBV10-1 and TRBJ2-1; D possibly corresponds to TRBD1 (6 bases). Germline CDR1 and CDR2: WNHNN and SYGVQD (reference sequence). V lost 3 bases, J lost 4 bases, and 10 bases lay in between. The CDR3 totals 14 residues. The CDR3, as DNA: TGCGCCAGCAGTGATCCCGACAGGTACAATGAGCAGTTCTTC. It encodes CASSDPDRYNEQFF.

The rearrangement joins TRBV10-3 to TRBJ1-1, with 10 bases matching TRBD1. This CDR3 region has 14 residues. After removal of 6 bases from V and 7 bases from J, the junction contained 8 bases not matched to a gene. CDR1 ENHRY and CDR2 SYGVKD come from the germline V gene. The CDR3 DNA reads TGTGCCATCAGCCGGGACAGGGGAGGCGATGAAGCTTTCTTT. Amino acid sequence: CAISRDRGGDEAFF.

The rearrangement joins TRBV19 to TRBJ1-2; 9 bases are shared with TRBD1. V lost 5 bases and J lost 4; bases outside the gene matches: 8. The CDR3 spans 15 residues. The germline V gene encodes CDR1 LNHDA and CDR2 SQIVND (reference sequence). The CDR3 reads CASSPLDRGSYGYTF. The CDR3 DNA reads TGTGCCAGTAGTCCGCTGGACAGGGGAAGCTATGGCTACACCTTC.

DNA for the CDR3: TGTGCCAGCAGCTCTCGATCGGTTGGCTACACCTTC. Protein: CASSSRSVGYTF. The genes are TRBV7-9 and TRBJ1-2; no firm D call. CDR1 is SEHNR and CDR2 is FQNEAQ in the germline V gene (reference sequence). V dropped 4 bases and J dropped 7 bases, with 10 bases sitting between them. The CDR3 has 12 residues.

In its sample, this clonotype was seen many times. The chain links TRBV6-1 to TRBJ1-5; perhaps TRBD1 as D (5 bases). This CDR3 contains 13 residues. CDR1 MNHNS and CDR2 SASEGT come from the germline V gene. Deletions cut 2 bases from V and 7 bases from J, with 9 bases between. CDR3 amino acids: CASSERGDQPQHF. The CDR3 nucleotides are TGTGCCAGCAGTGAACGGGGGGACCAGCCCCAGCATTTT.

By share, this clonotype counts as large. The V call is TRBV19, the J call TRBJ1-5; unclear D gene. The length of the CDR3 is 13 residues. V lost 8 bases and J lost 0, with 8 bases in between. Germline-derived CDR1 and CDR2 are LNHDA and SQIVND (reference sequence). The DNA of the CDR3 is TGTGCCAGTTCGGGTTTTAGCAATCAGCCCCAGCATTTT. Its translation: CASSGFSNQPQHF.